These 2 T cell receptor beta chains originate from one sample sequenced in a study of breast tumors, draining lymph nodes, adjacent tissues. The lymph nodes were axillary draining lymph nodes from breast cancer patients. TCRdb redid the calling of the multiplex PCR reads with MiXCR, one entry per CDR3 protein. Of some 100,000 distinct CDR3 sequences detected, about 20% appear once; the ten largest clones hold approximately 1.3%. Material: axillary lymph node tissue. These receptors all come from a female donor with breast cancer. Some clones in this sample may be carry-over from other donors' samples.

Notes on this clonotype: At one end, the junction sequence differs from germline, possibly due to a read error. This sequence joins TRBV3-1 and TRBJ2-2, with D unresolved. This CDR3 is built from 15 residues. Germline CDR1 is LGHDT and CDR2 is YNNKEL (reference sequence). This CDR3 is CASSQDVQITRELFF. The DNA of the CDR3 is TGTGCCAGCAGCCAAGACGTCCAAATCACCAGGGAGCTGTTTTTT.

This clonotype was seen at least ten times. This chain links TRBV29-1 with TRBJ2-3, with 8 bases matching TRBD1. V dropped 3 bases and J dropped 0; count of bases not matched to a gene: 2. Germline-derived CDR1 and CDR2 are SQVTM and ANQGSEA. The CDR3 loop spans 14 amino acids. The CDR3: CSVDRGRSTDTQYF. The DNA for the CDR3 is TGCAGCGTTGACAGGGGGCGAAGCACAGATACGCAGTATTTT.